The rows below give T cell receptor beta chains drawn from one sample of a study of breast tumors, draining lymph nodes, adjacent tissues. From the multiplex PCR reads, TCRdb called clonotypes with MiXCR, one entry per CDR3 protein. This table holds approximately 230,000 distinct CDR3 sequences, less than 35% found once. The sequencing sample was made of axillary lymph node tissue. The receptors were sampled from a female donor with breast cancer. Some clones in this sample may be carry-over from other donors' samples. CDR3s include the opening cysteine and the closing phenylalanine or tryptophan. D genes are given only for firm matches. Clone size is given for some rows only: seen once, a few or many times, or a class if the clone is expanded.

D gene | clone size | CDR3 length | J gene | V gene | CDR3 DNA | CDR3 protein
TRBD2 | - | 14 | TRBJ2-7 | TRBV10-3 | TGTGCCATCAGTGAGGAACTAGCGTGGTACGAGCAGTACTTC | CAISEELAWYEQYF
TRBD2 | - | 13 | TRBJ2-3 | TRBV20-1 | TGCAGTGCTGAGAGACTAGCATCAGATACGCAGTATTTT | CSAERLASDTQYF
TRBD1 | - | 17 | TRBJ2-3 | TRBV7-2 | TGTGCCAGCAGCACGTTCCGCCGGGACAGGGGGGGGCATACGCAGTATTTT | CASSTFRRDRGGHTQYF
TRBD1 | - | 16 | TRBJ2-5 | TRBV7-9 | TGTGCCAGCAGAAGACAGGGGGTAGGTGGCGAAGAGACCCAGTACTTC | CASRRQGVGGEETQYF
- | many | 11 | TRBJ1-2 | TRBV6-2/TRBV6-3 | TGTGCCACCTCGACAGTCTATGGCTACACCTTC | CATSTVYGYTF
- | many | 13 | TRBJ2-2 | TRBV5-1 | TGCGCCAGCAGGCGGGCCCCGGCCGGGGAGCTGTTTTTT | CASRRAPAGELFF
- | - | 14 | TRBJ1-6 | TRBV7-2 | TGTGCCAGCAGCCCTAGCGGGGGGGATTCACCCCTCCACTTT | CASSPSGGDSPLHF
- | - | 14 | TRBJ2-7 | TRBV20-1 | TGCAGTGCTAGAGAAGCGGAAATATCCTACGAGCAGTACTTC | CSAREAEISYEQYF
- | - | 13 | TRBJ2-5 | TRBV7-2 | TGTGCCAGCAGCTTATCGGGGGCGGAGACCCAGTACTTC | CASSLSGAETQYF
- | - | 15 | TRBJ2-2 | TRBV19 | TGTGCCAGTAATCGGCAGTTGGGGATGACCGGGGAGCTGTTTTTT | CASNRQLGMTGELFF
- | many | 14 | TRBJ1-3 | TRBV20-1 | TGCAGTGCTAGTTTCGCCGTTTCTGGAAACACCATATATTTT | CSASFAVSGNTIYF
TRBD1 | - | 14 | TRBJ1-2 | TRBV15 | TGTGCCAGTAGTGACGGACAGGGGGCGCATGGCTACACCTTC | CASSDGQGAHGYTF
TRBD2 | many | 14 | TRBJ2-1 | TRBV20-1 | TGCAGTGCGATTGCACTAGCGGGGGGCAATGAGCAGTTCTTC | CSAIALAGGNEQFF
TRBD2 | once | 19 | TRBJ2-3 | TRBV7-6 | TGTGCCAGCAGCTCCAGCAGGGTAGGGTCTAGCGGGAGCGCAGATACGCAGTATTTT | CASSSSRVGSSGSADTQYF
TRBD1 | - | 15 | TRBJ2-1 | TRBV25-1 | TGTGCCAGCAGTGACCTGAGACAGGGATTGAATGAGCAGTTCTTC | CASSDLRQGLNEQFF
TRBD2 | many | 16 | TRBJ2-5 | TRBV13 | TGTGCCAGCAGCACCCCACAGCGGGAGGGCTGGGAGACCCAGTACTTC | CASSTPQREGWETQYF
TRBD1 | many | 14 | TRBJ1-5 | TRBV6-1 | TGTGCCAGCTGCTGGACAGGGACTAATCAGCCCCAGCATTTT | CASCWTGTNQPQHF
- | many | 16 | TRBJ2-2 | TRBV7-6 | TGTGCCAGCAGCCCCCCGGGACAAGTCTACTCGGGGGAGCTGTTTTTT | CASSPPGQVYSGELFF
- | - | 16 | TRBJ2-4 | TRBV19 | TGTGCCAGTAGTAACCGACCTAGCATCTCCAAAAACATTCAGTACTTC | CASSNRPSISKNIQYF
- | many | 14 | TRBJ1-2 | TRBV10-3 | TGTGCCATCAGTGACACCGTACTTAACTATGGCTACACCTTC | CAISDTVLNYGYTF
TRBD1 | many | 16 | TRBJ1-5 | TRBV6-6 | TGTGCCAGCAATCGCCAGGGGGCTAGGAGCAATCAGCCCCAGCATTTT | CASNRQGARSNQPQHF